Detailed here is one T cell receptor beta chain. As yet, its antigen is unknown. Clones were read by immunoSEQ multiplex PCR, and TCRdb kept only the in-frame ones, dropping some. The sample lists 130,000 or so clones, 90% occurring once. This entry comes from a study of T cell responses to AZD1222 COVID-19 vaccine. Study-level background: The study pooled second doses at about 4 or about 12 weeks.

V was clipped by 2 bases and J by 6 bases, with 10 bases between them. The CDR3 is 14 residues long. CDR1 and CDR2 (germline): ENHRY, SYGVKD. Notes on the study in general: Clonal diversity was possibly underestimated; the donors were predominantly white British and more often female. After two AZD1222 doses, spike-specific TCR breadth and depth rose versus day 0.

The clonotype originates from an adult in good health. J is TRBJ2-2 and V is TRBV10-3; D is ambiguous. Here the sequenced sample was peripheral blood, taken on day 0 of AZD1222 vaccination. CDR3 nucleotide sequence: TGTGCCATCAGTGAGGAGACCCCCTCCGGGGAGCTGTTTTTT. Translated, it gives CAISEETPSGELFF.